Following are 14 T cell receptor beta chains from one sample sequenced in a study of EBV T-cell therapy then PD-1 blockade in nasopharyngeal carcinoma. The treatment was: AdE1-LMPpoly-expanded autologous EBV-specific T-cell therapy followed by anti-PD-1 nivolumab. Profiling relied on immunoSEQ multiplex PCR, and the TCRdb table lists in-frame clones only, not all of them. The table lists 11,000 to 15,000 clones, 80% to 90% of them singletons. Their target antigens are unknown. The source was CD8+ T cells from blood, collected at approximately day 99 from a patient whose treatment included autologous EBV-specific T cells and nivolumab. Receptors were obtained from a man in his forties or fifties with nasopharyngeal carcinoma.

The V call is TRBV19, the J call TRBJ2-2, with TRBD1 matching over 9 bases. The CDR3 consists of 16 residues. Germline V CDR1 and CDR2: LNHDA, SQIVND (reference sequence). The trim removed 6 bases at V and 6 bases at J, leaving 11 bases unmatched. The CDR3 coding sequence is TGTGCCAGTAGCACCCGGGACAGGGCGAGGGCCGGGGAGCTGTTTTTT. Amino acid sequence: CASSTRDRARAGELFF.

This sequence joins TRBV24-1 and TRBJ2-1, with 9 positions matching TRBD2. Trimming at V came to 3 bases and at J to 8 bases, leaving 10 bases not matched to a gene. Germline lookup yields CDR1 KGHDR and CDR2 SFDVKD. CDR3 length: 16 residues. CDR3 region: CATSDLMRGGLHEQFF. The CDR3 coding sequence is TGTGCCACCAGTGATCTGATGCGGGGGGGCCTTCATGAGCAGTTCTTC.

This rearrangement joins TRBV9 to TRBJ2-7; a possible D gene is TRBD1 (5 bases). The V gene's germline CDR1 is SGDLS and CDR2 YYNGEE. The length of the CDR3 is 15 residues. Trimming took off 4 bases at V and 5 bases at J, with 19 bases between the two ends. CDR3 loop: CASSFTPGHFDEQYF. The CDR3, as DNA: TGTGCCAGCAGCTTTACGCCCGGACATTTCGACGAGCAGTACTTC.

This rearrangement joins TRBV7-6 to TRBJ2-1, with TRBD2 matching over 7 bases. There are 15 residues in the CDR3. V shed 1 base, J shed 4 bases, and the junction held 4 bases outside the gene matches. Per germline, CDR1 SGHVS and CDR2 FNYEAQ. CDR3 region: CASSLGLAEYNEQFF. The CDR3 DNA reads TGTGCCAGCAGCTTAGGCCTAGCGGAATACAATGAGCAGTTCTTC.

V gene TRBV7-3 combines with J gene TRBJ2-3; 12 nucleotides match TRBD1. The trim removed 3 bases at V and 4 bases at J, leaving 17 bases unmatched. Germline V CDR1 and CDR2: SGHTA, FQGTGA. The CDR3 is 20 amino acids. For the CDR3, the DNA is TGTGCCAGCAGCTTTGGGCCGACCGGGGACAGGGGGCGCCTTGCAGATACGCAGTATTTT. Translated: CASSFGPTGDRGRLADTQYF. Full variable domain (missing parts from reference TRBV7-3 and TRBJ2-3): GAGVSQTPSNKVTEKGKYVELRCDPISGHTALYWYRQSLGQGPEFLIYFQGTGAADDSGLPNDRFFAVRPEGSVSTLKIQRTERGDSAVYLCASSFGPTGDRGRLADTQYFGPGTRLTVL.

The rearrangement joins TRBV5-6 to TRBJ2-2; TRBD2 matches at 12 bases. V trimming: 0 bases; J trimming: 6 bases; junction bases outside the gene matches: 3. This CDR3 spans 16 amino acids. CDR1 SGHDT and CDR2 YYEEEE come from the germline V gene. CDR3 nucleotide sequence: TGTGCCAGCAGCTTGGCACTAGCGGGGGGCTCCGGGGAGCTGTTTTTT. Residues: CASSLALAGGSGELFF.

This chain joins TRBV6-5 and TRBJ2-7; 11 bases map to TRBD2. The CDR3 has 16 amino acids. The junction had 6 bases not matched to a gene; V was cut back by 4 bases and J by 1 base. Germline assignment: CDR1 MNHEY and CDR2 SVGAGI. This CDR3 reads CASSSARLAGSYEQYF. The CDR3 nucleotides read TGTGCCAGCAGTTCCGCCCGACTAGCGGGGTCCTACGAGCAGTACTTC.

CDR3 coding DNA: TGCGCCAGCAGCCAAGTGGTGGGCAGGGTAGAGACCCAGTACTTC. It yields the protein CASSQVVGRVETQYF. V gene TRBV4-3 combines with J gene TRBJ2-5, with D possibly matching TRBD1 (5 bases). Between the trimmed V and J ends, which lost 1 base and 4 bases, there was a span of 13 bases. Germline CDR1 is LGHNA and CDR2 is YSLEER. The CDR3 has 15 residues.

This chain uses TRBV5-1 with TRBJ1-1; tentative D call: TRBD1 (6 bases). The CDR3 runs 16 residues. Per the germline V gene, CDR1 is SGHRS and CDR2 is YFSETQ. V lost 4 bases, J lost 1 base, and 17 bases lay in between. This CDR3 reads CASSLKGEGGNTEAFF. The CDR3 DNA is TGCGCCAGCAGCCTAAAGGGGGAAGGAGGGAACACTGAAGCTTTCTTT.

By share, this clone ranks as medium-sized (0.01 to 0.1%). The V gene is TRBV28, the J gene TRBJ2-2; 10 bases are a match to TRBD1. Per germline, CDR1 MDHEN and CDR2 SYDVKM. V was clipped by 7 bases and J by 6 bases; unmatched bases: 8. This CDR3 comprises 15 residues. CDR3 nucleotide sequence: TGTGCCAGCACCTCCGGGACAGGGGACGCCGGGGAGCTGTTTTTT. This sequence encodes CASTSGTGDAGELFF.

The chain has TRBV7-9 and TRBJ2-5; a possible D gene is TRBD1 (5 bases). CDR1 and CDR2 from the germline V gene are SEHNR and FQNEAQ (reference sequence). The CDR3 totals 14 residues. The V end lost 5 bases, the J end lost 1 base, and 11 bases lay between the germline ends. The CDR3 DNA is TGTGCCAGCAGCCCCCGCCAGGGCCAAGAGACCCAGTACTTC. It encodes CASSPRQGQETQYF.

This chain uses TRBV28 with TRBJ2-7; D is unclear. Germline V gene sequence: CDR1 MDHEN, CDR2 SYDVKM. This CDR3 spans 15 amino acids. The germline V and J ends were trimmed by 5 bases and 0 bases, with 14 bases remaining between them. The CDR3 DNA reads TGTGCCAGCAGTCGAGTTCTGGGCCTCTCCTACGAGCAGTACTTC. This translates into CASSRVLGLSYEQYF.

The rearrangement uses TRBV7-7 and TRBJ1-4; possible D gene TRBD1, 6 bases. The germline CDR1 and CDR2 sequences are SSHAT and FNYEAQ (reference sequence). The CDR3 spans 19 residues. Trimming removed 3 bases at V and 0 bases at J, with 20 bases between. CDR3 DNA: TGTGCCAGCAGCTTCCCCATACAGGGAGGACACACAACTAATGAAAAACTGTTTTTT. The encoded protein is CASSFPIQGGHTTNEKLFF.

The chain recombines TRBV5-1 with TRBJ2-7; 7 bases agree with TRBD1. CDR3 length: 13 amino acids. CDR1 is SGHRS and CDR2 is YFSETQ in the germline V gene. V gave up 0 bases and J gave up 4 bases; unmatched junction bases: 1. The CDR3 DNA reads as TGCGCCAGCAGCTTGGGGACAGGATACGAGCAGTACTTC. It translates to CASSLGTGYEQYF.